The 3 T cell receptor beta chains below all came from one sample that was sequenced in a study of STAT5B mutations in CD4+ large granular lymphocyte leukemia. Only in-frame clones appear in the TCRdb table, and some are missing; sequencing was by immunoSEQ multiplex PCR. The sample shows about 38,000 clones, 65% to 90% of them seen only once. The sequencing sample was made of CD4+ T cells from blood buffy coats. Every receptor here comes from a human donor in good health.

The V call is TRBV5-1, the J call TRBJ2-2; 7 bases are shared with TRBD1. This CDR3 region has 16 residues. Germline V gene sequence: CDR1 SGHRS, CDR2 YFSETQ. The ends lost 4 bases at V and 6 bases at J; junction bases unmatched: 12. The CDR3 loop reads CASSTTGVGLAGELFF. In DNA form, the CDR3 reads TGCGCCAGCAGCACAACAGGGGTCGGATTGGCCGGGGAGCTGTTTTTT.

The chain joins TRBV29-1 to TRBJ2-2, with D unclear. V lost 7 bases to trimming and J lost 5 bases, with 11 bases between them. CDR3 length: 12 residues. The germline CDR1 and CDR2 sequences are SQVTM and ANQGSEA. CDR3: CSASPGTGELFF. The CDR3 DNA follows: TGCAGCGCTTCCCCGGGTACCGGGGAGCTGTTTTTT.

The CDR3 region has the DNA TGTGCCAGCAGCCCGGGGGACAGTCCAAGGAAACCCCAGCATTTT. Translating it yields CASSPGDSPRKPQHF. This chain joins TRBV5-8 and TRBJ1-5; TRBD1 agrees at 7 bases. Germline CDR1 SGHTS, CDR2 YDEGEE. The CDR3 has 15 residues. V trimming: 4 bases; J trimming: 10 bases; junction bases outside the gene matches: 14.